The entry that follows covers one T cell receptor beta chain sequence. Its specificity is not known. Researchers took blood at baseline, on cycle 4 day 1, and on cycle 7 day 1. Clones were sequenced by immunoSEQ multiplex PCR, and TCRdb holds only the in-frame ones, with some missing. This table has some 68,000 clones, about 87% appearing once. This specimen belongs to a study of OX40 agonist ivuxolimab in advanced cancers. Turning to the study itself: At approximately 83% male, the cohort had a mean age of around 56 years, ranging from about 20 to 79.

Germline values: CDR1 MNHEY, CDR2 SVGAGI. With 2 bases removed from V and 0 bases from J, the gap between germline ends came to 7 bases. The CDR3 totals 14 residues. Findings and caveats of the study: On average, a greater number of expanded clones characterised CD8+ T cells relative to CD4+.

This sequence originates from an adult with an advanced solid tumor such as melanoma, head and neck, liver or kidney cancer. Source: CD4+ or CD8+ T cells sorted from blood, taken in a trial of the OX40 agonist ivuxolimab. The chain combines TRBV6-5 with TRBJ1-1, with D possibly being TRBD1 (6 bases). CDR3 nucleotides: TGTGCCAGCAGTTACGGGGGCATGAACACTGAAGCTTTCTTT. Its translation: CASSYGGMNTEAFF.